These T cell receptor beta chains were read from a single sample in a study of spatial heterogeneity in lung cancer. TCRdb fed the 5' RACE reads into MiXCR, producing one record per CDR3 protein. Seen here are tens of thousands of distinct CDR3 sequences, approximately 12% observed once, and the top ten hold about 38%. The starting material was PBMCs, obtained at surgery. All receptors come from a male donor with early-stage non-small cell lung cancer. Each CDR3 is given with its conserved first and last residue. The D gene is left open where the match is weak. Clone size appears in some rows only: once, few, many, or a class for an expanded clone.

>.|TRBJ2-3|TRBV2|.
CASTFERGTDTQYF
TGTGCCAGCACGTTCGAGCGGGGCACAGATACGCAGTATTTT
>.|TRBJ2-2|TRBV9|few
CASSVDPEGTGELFF
TGTGCCAGCAGCGTAGACCCTGAGGGCACCGGGGAGCTGTTTTTT
>.|TRBJ1-1|TRBV2|few
CASSEGRNTEAFF
TGTGCCAGCAGTGAGGGCAGAAACACTGAAGCTTTCTTT
>.|TRBJ2-5|TRBV7-2|few
CASKPVYSQETQYF
TGTGCCAGCAAGCCGGTTTATAGCCAAGAGACCCAGTACTTC
>.|TRBJ2-7|TRBV27|many
CASSWDRLNYEQYF
TGTGCCAGCAGTTGGGACCGGCTTAACTACGAGCAGTACTTC
>.|TRBJ2-7|TRBV10-2|few
CASSAARPPDEQYF
TGCGCCAGCAGTGCCGCTCGCCCCCCCGACGAGCAGTACTTC
>.|TRBJ2-1|TRBV6-6|.
CASSYSGQAGYNEQFF
TGTGCCAGCAGTTACTCAGGGCAGGCGGGGTACAATGAGCAGTTCTTC
>TRBD2|TRBJ2-3|TRBV12-3/TRBV12-4|few
CASSLVLAGGRDTQYF
TGTGCCAGCAGTTTAGTCCTAGCGGGGGGGCGAGATACGCAGTATTTT
>.|TRBJ1-1|TRBV28|.
CASTFGVLNTEAFF
TGTGCCAGCACCTTTGGGGTTTTGAACACTGAAGCTTTCTTT
>TRBD2|TRBJ2-1|TRBV20-1|.
CSARDRRGLYNEQFF
TGCAGTGCTAGAGATAGGCGGGGACTATACAATGAGCAGTTCTTC
>.|TRBJ2-5|TRBV13|.
CASSRTVEETQYF
TGTGCCAGCAGCCGGACAGTCGAAGAGACCCAGTACTTC
>TRBD2|TRBJ2-7|TRBV5-1|.
CASSLFPLGLAGGQTYEQYF
TGCGCCAGCAGCTTGTTCCCCCTCGGACTAGCGGGGGGTCAAACCTACGAGCAGTACTTC
>.|TRBJ2-7|TRBV6-2/TRBV6-3|many
CASTKMPAAYEQYF
TGTGCCAGCACCAAAATGCCGGCAGCGTACGAGCAGTACTTC
>.|TRBJ1-1|TRBV20-1|.
CSAQPPGDTEAFF
TGCAGTGCTCAACCCCCGGGGGACACTGAAGCTTTCTTT
>TRBD1|TRBJ1-3|TRBV9|.
CASSVTGQGTGNTIYF
TGTGCCAGCAGCGTTACGGGACAGGGAACTGGAAACACCATATATTTT
>TRBD2|TRBJ2-3|TRBV11-2|.
CASSLIGGGRGDTQYF
TGTGCCAGCAGCTTAATCGGCGGGGGGAGGGGAGATACGCAGTATTTT